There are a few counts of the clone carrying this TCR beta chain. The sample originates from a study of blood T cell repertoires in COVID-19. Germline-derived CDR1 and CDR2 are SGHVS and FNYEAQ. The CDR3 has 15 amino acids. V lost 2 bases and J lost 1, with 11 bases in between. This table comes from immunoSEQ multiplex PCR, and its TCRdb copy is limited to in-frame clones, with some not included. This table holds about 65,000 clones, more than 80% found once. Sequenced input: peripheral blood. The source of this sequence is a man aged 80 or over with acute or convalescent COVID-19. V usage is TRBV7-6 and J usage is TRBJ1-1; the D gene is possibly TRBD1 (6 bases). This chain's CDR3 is CASSLYGGSNTEAFF. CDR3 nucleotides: TGTGCCAGCAGCTTATATGGGGGCTCGAACACTGAAGCTTTCTTT.